This TCR beta chain is from a study of T cell repertoires in cytomegalovirus infection. Notes on the study in general: Summed frequency of shared TCR beta families picked out CMV carriers who also had the relevant HLA.

TCRdb recomputed calls from the reads with MiXCR, one row per CDR3 protein. The sample shows 750,000 to 900,000 distinct CDR3 sequences, about 28% of them seen only once. As concerns this clonotype: Its antigen remains unidentified.

The CDR3 totals 13 residues. The germline gives CDR1 MNHEY, CDR2 SVGAGI. Unmatched junction bases numbered 3, after V lost 7 bases and J lost 6 bases. Material: cultured CD8+ T cells from PBMCs, obtained from culture after CMV antigen stimulation. The receptor comes from a human donor in good health (CMV status not recorded). Some clones in this sample may be carry-over from other donors' samples. This chain links TRBV6-5 with TRBJ2-1, with 10 bases fitting TRBD2. The CDR3 nucleotides read TGTGCCAGCACCATAGCGGGGGGCAATGAGCAGTTCTTC. Its protein product is CASTIAGGNEQFF.